The T cell receptor beta chain under discussion was sequenced for a study of OX40 agonist ivuxolimab in advanced cancers. The germline CDR1 and CDR2 sequences are ENHRY and SYGVKD. The CDR3 consists of 13 residues. Trimming shortened V by 7 bases and J by 7 bases, and 16 bases separated the two germline ends. This table comes from immunoSEQ multiplex PCR, and its TCRdb copy is limited to in-frame clones, with some not included. The sample includes about 80,000 clones, 70% to 90% of them seen just once. The receptor was derived from an adult with an advanced solid tumor such as melanoma, head and neck, liver or kidney cancer. The starting material was CD4+ or CD8+ T cells sorted from blood, obtained in a trial of the OX40 agonist ivuxolimab. The J gene is TRBJ1-1, the V gene TRBV10-3; TRBD1 might be the D (5 bases). The CDR3 nucleotides read TGTGCCATCACCCAAGGGTGGGACGATGAAGCTTTCTTT. Amino acid sequence: CAITQGWDDEAFF.